What follows are 30 T cell receptor beta chains derived from one specimen sequenced in a study of beta chain features in type 1 diabetes. General study findings and limits: Among all four CD4+ subsets, Type 1 diabetes patients had TCRB CDR3s that were moderately but significantly shorter.

Sequenced material consisted of expressed TCRB transcripts (all of the isolated RNA was reverse transcribed). Method: immunoSEQ multiplex PCR; TCRdb's copy keeps in-frame clones and lacks some. The sample holds under 350,000 clones, roughly an eighth seen once. Their specific antigens are unknown. The sequencing input was naive CD4+ T cells from blood. The receptors shown here come from a young man with type 1 diabetes.

This sequence joins TRBV19 and TRBJ2-1; 13 nucleotides match TRBD2. With 5 bases clipped from V and 4 bases from J, the junction kept 5 bases outside the gene matches. This CDR3 comprises 16 residues. The germline V gene encodes CDR1 LNHDA and CDR2 SQIVND (reference sequence). The CDR3 coding sequence is TGTGCCAGTAGTCCGGGGACTAGCGGGATATACAATGAGCAGTTCTTC. It encodes CASSPGTSGIYNEQFF.

This clone was seen a few times. Different DNA sequences within this sample yield the same CDR3. The chain links TRBV18 to TRBJ2-7; 8 bases match TRBD1. CDR1 is KGHSH and CDR2 is LQKENI in the germline V gene. V shed 1 base and J 4 bases; nucleotides not matched to a gene: 3. CDR3 length equals 14 residues. The CDR3 nucleotides read TGTGCCAGCTCACCACGGACAGGGTCGTACGAGCAGTACTTC. It yields the protein CASSPRTGSYEQYF.

Concerning this clone itself: Other nucleotide sequences in the sample specify the same CDR3. The chain combines TRBV18 with TRBJ1-5; a possible D gene is TRBD1 (5 bases). V was clipped by 6 bases and J by 2 bases, with 8 bases between them. The CDR3 length is 13 residues. Germline CDR1 KGHSH, CDR2 LQKENI. The CDR3 here is CASSGQGNQPQHF. The DNA for the CDR3 is TGTGCCAGCTCGGGGCAGGGCAATCAGCCCCAGCATTTT. The full variable domain, its missing parts supplied by reference TRBV18 and TRBJ1-5, is NAGVMQNPRHLVRRRGQEARLRCSPMKGHSHVYWYRQLPEEGLKFMVYLQKENIIDESGMPKERFSAEFPKEGPSILRIQQVVRGDSAAYFCASSGQGNQPQHFGDGTRLSIL.

The chain couples TRBV7-3 to TRBJ2-7; TRBD1 agrees at 7 bases. This CDR3 contains 15 residues. Germline V gives CDR1 SGHTA, CDR2 FQGTGA. The V and J ends lost 2 bases and 2 bases, in that order; junction bases with no gene match: 6. In DNA, the CDR3 is TGTGCCAGCAGCTTATTAGGGGACAGTACCTACGAGCAGTACTTC. Its translation is CASSLLGDSTYEQYF.

This chain's CDR3 is CAISESTAGGADTQYF. Written as DNA, the CDR3 is TGTGCCATCAGTGAGTCGACAGCGGGAGGAGCAGATACGCAGTATTTT. The J gene is TRBJ2-3, the V gene TRBV10-3, with 9 bases aligning to TRBD2. The CDR3 runs 16 residues. Trimming at V came to 0 bases and at J to 4 bases, leaving 5 bases not matched to a gene. Germline lookup yields CDR1 ENHRY and CDR2 SYGVKD.

CDR3 region: CASSLGDFQETQYF. The CDR3 bases are TGCGCCAGCAGCTTGGGGGACTTCCAAGAGACCCAGTACTTC. The rearrangement joins TRBV5-1 to TRBJ2-5, with TRBD2 as a possible D gene (6 bases). V was shortened by 0 bases and J by 1 base, with 7 bases between the two germline ends. The CDR3 contains 14 residues. Germline loops: CDR1 SGHRS, CDR2 YFSETQ.

This clone was detected a few times. The chain combines TRBV5-4 with TRBJ2-7, with D perhaps matching TRBD1 (5 bases). Trimming stripped 1 base from V and 0 bases from J, with 8 bases between. CDR3 size: 14 residues. From germline, CDR1 is SGHNT and CDR2 YYREEE (reference sequence). The CDR3: CASSLSGYSYEQYF. The CDR3 bases are TGTGCCAGCAGCTTGTCAGGGTACTCCTACGAGCAGTACTTC. Filled out from reference TRBV5-4 and TRBJ2-7, the complete variable domain reads ETGVTQSPTHLIKTRGQQVTLRCSSQSGHNTVSWYQQALGQGPQFIFQYYREEENGRGNFPPRFSGLQFPNYSSELNVNALELDDSALYLCASSLSGYSYEQYFGPGTRLTVT.

This clone was detected a few times. V is TRBV28 and J is TRBJ2-1; 12 bases align to TRBD2. V dropped 6 bases and J dropped 7; count of bases not matched to a gene: 16. The CDR3 has 18 residues. From germline, CDR1 is MDHEN and CDR2 SYDVKM. CDR3 residues: CASSGVRGAGLAGNEQFF. CDR3 sequence (DNA): TGTGCCAGCAGCGGGGTACGGGGGGCCGGACTAGCGGGAAATGAGCAGTTCTTC.

The chain recombines TRBV18 with TRBJ2-5; 7 bases agree with TRBD1. This CDR3 has 15 amino acids. V gave up 1 base and J gave up 5 bases; unmatched junction bases: 7. Per germline, CDR1 KGHSH and CDR2 LQKENI. As DNA, the CDR3 is TGTGCCAGCTCACCACAACAGGGGTGGGATGAGACCCAGTACTTC. Translated, it gives CASSPQQGWDETQYF.

The rearrangement links TRBV5-1 to TRBJ2-2; possibly TRBD1 for D (6 bases). The ends were cut back, 5 bases at V and 4 bases at J, with 12 bases in the middle. From germline, CDR1 is SGHRS and CDR2 YFSETQ. CDR3 length: 14 residues. CDR3 sequence (DNA): TGCGCCAGCAGAGGACAGTCGACCACCGGGGAGCTGTTTTTT. Translating it yields CASRGQSTTGELFF.

CDR3 DNA: TGTGCCAGCAGACGAGATAATCAGCCCCAGCATTTT. It translates to CASRRDNQPQHF. The chain joins TRBV28 to TRBJ1-5, with D hard to call. Looked up from germline, CDR1 is MDHEN and CDR2 is SYDVKM. This CDR3 contains 12 residues. Trimming left V 6 bases short and J 4 bases short, with 7 bases between.

This clone has only a few counts. The chain couples TRBV18 to TRBJ2-5; the match to TRBD1 covers 9 bases. The CDR3 contains 14 residues. V gave up 4 bases and J gave up 3 bases; unmatched junction bases: 3. The germline V gene has CDR1 KGHSH and CDR2 LQKENI. The CDR3 DNA follows: TGTGCCAGCTCACTTAGACAGGGGGAAGAGACCCAGTACTTC. Protein sequence: CASSLRQGEETQYF.

This clone showed up just a few times. The J gene is TRBJ1-1, the V gene TRBV25-1; 10 nucleotides align to TRBD1. Germline V gives CDR1 MGHDK, CDR2 SYGVNS. The CDR3 runs to 15 residues. Unmatched junction bases numbered 6, after V lost 4 bases and J lost 4 bases. The chain's CDR3 is CASSAFGQGGTEAFF. The CDR3 DNA reads TGTGCCAGCAGTGCCTTCGGACAGGGGGGCACTGAAGCTTTCTTT.

This clone showed up just a few times. V and J are TRBV19 and TRBJ2-3; D might be TRBD2 (5 bases). Germline V lookup: CDR1 LNHDA, CDR2 SQIVND (reference sequence). The CDR3 has 14 residues. V was pared by 5 bases and J by 4 bases, with 13 bases between. CDR3 sequence reads: CASSPRGVADTQYF. The CDR3, as DNA: TGTGCCAGTAGTCCCCGGGGAGTCGCAGATACGCAGTATTTT.

The V gene is TRBV5-4, the J gene TRBJ2-3, with 7 bases lining up with TRBD2. The length of the CDR3 is 13 residues. J lost 8 bases, V lost 0 bases, and 3 bases had no gene match. CDR1 and CDR2 from the germline V gene are SGHNT and YYREEE (reference sequence). CDR3 in amino acids: CASSLGGEGTQYF. Written as DNA, the CDR3 is TGTGCCAGCAGCTTGGGAGGGGAGGGTACGCAGTATTTT.

The gene calls are TRBV25-1 and TRBJ1-1; D unresolved. CDR1 MGHDK and CDR2 SYGVNS come from the germline V gene. The V gene lost 3 bases and the J gene lost 2 bases, with 10 bases spanning the gap. CDR3 size: 14 residues. The CDR3 bases are TGTGCCAGCAGTGATGGGCCGATAAACACTGAAGCTTTCTTT. Translating gives CASSDGPINTEAFF.

In its sample, this clone was seen once. The chain uses TRBV7-9 and TRBJ1-1; the D is unclear. There are 16 residues in the CDR3. V was trimmed by 2 bases and J by 0 bases, leaving 13 bases between them. Per the germline V gene, CDR1 is SEHNR and CDR2 is FQNEAQ (reference sequence). CDR3 in amino acids: CASSLPRGLMNTEAFF. The CDR3 nucleotides read TGTGCCAGCAGCTTACCTAGAGGGCTGATGAACACTGAAGCTTTCTTT.

The V gene is TRBV5-4, the J gene TRBJ2-2; D unclear. V gave up 4 bases and J gave up 1 base, with 8 bases separating them. Germline-derived CDR1 and CDR2 are SGHNT and YYREEE (reference sequence). This CDR3 contains 14 residues. As DNA, the CDR3 is TGTGCCAGCAGCCCCGGAGAGAACACCGGGGAGCTGTTTTTT. Its translation: CASSPGENTGELFF.

The V call is TRBV27, the J call TRBJ2-5; D unclear. The CDR3 length is 14 residues. CDR1 is MNHEY and CDR2 is SMNVEV in the germline V gene (reference sequence). V lost 5 bases to trimming and J lost 1 base, with 11 bases between them. Here the CDR3 DNA reads TGTGCCAGCAGTCCACGGGTCAGCCAAGAGACCCAGTACTTC. Protein product: CASSPRVSQETQYF.

The rearrangement uses TRBV27 and TRBJ2-3; 9 bases are a match to TRBD1. The CDR3 length is 16 residues. The junction had 2 bases not matched to a gene; V was cut back by 0 bases and J by 1 base. Germline V gene sequence: CDR1 MNHEY, CDR2 SMNVEV (reference sequence). DNA for the CDR3: TGTGCCAGCAGTTTATCACGGACAGGGGGCACAGATACGCAGTATTTT. Translated: CASSLSRTGGTDTQYF.

The J gene is TRBJ1-1, the V gene TRBV5-1; D gene ambiguous. Germline CDR1 SGHRS, CDR2 YFSETQ. This CDR3 has 14 residues. Trimming cost V 0 bases and J 0 bases, with 6 bases left between them. The CDR3 reads CASSLAVLNTEAFF. CDR3 DNA sequence: TGCGCCAGCAGCTTGGCCGTGTTGAACACTGAAGCTTTCTTT. Drawing the rest from reference TRBV5-1 and TRBJ1-1, the complete variable domain is KAGVTQTPRYLIKTRGQQVTLSCSPISGHRSVSWYQQTPGQGLQFLFEYFSETQRNKGNFPGRFSGRQFSNSRSEMNVSTLELGDSALYLCASSLAVLNTEAFFGQGTRLTVV.

The rearrangement links TRBV19 to TRBJ1-5; 10 nucleotides match TRBD1. Germline V lookup: CDR1 LNHDA, CDR2 SQIVND (reference sequence). Germline trimming cut 0 bases from V and 5 bases from J; bases unmatched to any gene: 4. This CDR3 spans 16 amino acids. CDR3 in amino acids: CASSIDQGQGDQPQHF. The CDR3 nucleotides read TGTGCCAGTAGTATAGATCAAGGACAGGGGGATCAGCCCCAGCATTTT.

This chain connects TRBV9 to TRBJ2-5, with D possibly matching TRBD1 (6 bases). Deletions cut 2 bases from V and 9 bases from J, with 17 bases between. Germline V gene sequence: CDR1 SGDLS, CDR2 YYNGEE. This CDR3 has 14 residues. The CDR3 DNA sequence: TGTGCCAGCAGCGTCGATGCGGGCTCAGGGGCCCAGTACTTC. Translation gives CASSVDAGSGAQYF.

This clone was recorded a few times. The chain uses TRBV28 and TRBJ1-2; possibly TRBD1 for D (6 bases). Deletions cut 5 bases from V and 2 bases from J, with 9 bases between. CDR1 and CDR2 from the germline V gene are MDHEN and SYDVKM. The CDR3 sequence is 13 residues long. This CDR3 reads CASSPTGNYGYTF. In DNA form, the CDR3 reads TGTGCCAGCAGTCCCACAGGGAACTATGGCTACACCTTC.

The J gene is TRBJ1-2, the V gene TRBV28, with D maybe TRBD1 (5 bases). This CDR3 spans 14 amino acids. The germline V gene encodes CDR1 MDHEN and CDR2 SYDVKM. Trimming removed 8 bases at V and 2 bases at J, with 15 bases between. The CDR3 loop is CASGGGGQNYGYTF. DNA of the CDR3: TGTGCCAGCGGCGGGGGAGGCCAAAACTATGGCTACACCTTC.

This chain joins TRBV20-1 and TRBJ2-1; tentatively, D is TRBD2 (5 bases). V lost 6 bases to trimming and J lost 7 bases, with 10 bases between them. This CDR3 has 11 amino acids. The germline V gene has CDR1 DFQATT and CDR2 SNEGSKA (reference sequence). The CDR3 DNA is TGCAGTGCGGGAGAGATGAATGAGCAGTTCTTC. This translates into CSAGEMNEQFF.

This clone turned up a few times. V is TRBV6-5 and J is TRBJ2-1, with TRBD2 as a possible D gene (5 bases). Germline CDR1 MNHEY, CDR2 SVGAGI. Trimming took 0 bases from V and 7 from J, leaving 16 bases between them. The CDR3 has 16 amino acids. The CDR3: CASSYSAAARRNEQFF. CDR3 nucleotides: TGTGCCAGCAGTTACTCGGCGGCAGCCCGGAGGAATGAGCAGTTCTTC.

This clone showed up just a few times. The genes are TRBV5-4 and TRBJ1-4, with D hard to call. This CDR3 is built from 15 residues. Germline V gene sequence: CDR1 SGHNT, CDR2 YYREEE (reference sequence). V was trimmed by 4 bases and J by 3 bases, leaving 13 bases between them. CDR3 region: CASSDPTSANEKLFF. DNA of the CDR3: TGTGCCAGCAGCGACCCGACTAGCGCTAATGAAAAACTGTTTTTT.

V usage is TRBV28 and J usage is TRBJ2-7; D is possibly TRBD2 (6 bases). The V end lost 6 bases, the J end lost 3 bases, and 15 bases lay between the germline ends. The germline V gene encodes CDR1 MDHEN and CDR2 SYDVKM. The CDR3 loop spans 14 amino acids. CDR3 coding DNA: TGTGCCAGCAGAAACCAAGTCGGGAGCTACGAGCAGTACTTC. It yields the protein CASRNQVGSYEQYF.

The V call is TRBV27, the J call TRBJ1-5; tentative D call: TRBD1 (6 bases). CDR3 length: 15 residues. CDR1 MNHEY and CDR2 SMNVEV come from the germline V gene (reference sequence). The V end was cut by 3 bases, the J end by 4 bases, with 13 bases between. As DNA, the CDR3 is TGTGCCAGCAGTTTTGAAAGGGACACTAATCAGCCCCAGCATTTT. It encodes CASSFERDTNQPQHF.